The 9 T cell receptor beta chains below come from one sample, sequenced in a study of blood T cell repertoires in COVID-19. Clones were read by immunoSEQ multiplex PCR, and TCRdb kept only the in-frame ones, dropping some. The profile shows fewer than 200,000 clones, roughly 78% of them singletons. Sequenced sample: peripheral blood. Receptors originate from a man between 65 and 85 years old with active or convalescent COVID-19.

The CDR3: CASSPGGLTDTQYF. In DNA, the CDR3 is TGTGCCAGCAGCCCCGGGGGGCTTACAGATACGCAGTATTTT. The rearrangement joins TRBV7-2 to TRBJ2-3; TRBD2 is a possible D gene (7 bases). Germline CDR1 is SGHTA and CDR2 is FQGNSA. Trimming left V 5 bases short and J 3 bases short, with 12 bases between. The CDR3 totals 14 residues.

The gene calls are TRBV6-2 or TRBV6-3 and TRBJ1-1; 8 bases align to TRBD1. The ends lost 6 bases at V and 2 bases at J; junction bases unmatched: 11. The CDR3 sequence is 16 residues long. Germline assignment: CDR1 MNHEY and CDR2 SVGEGT. The CDR3 is CASSPAWAGGNTEAFF. CDR3 sequence (DNA): TGTGCCAGCAGCCCCGCCTGGGCAGGGGGCAACACTGAAGCTTTCTTT.

This chain links TRBV21-1 with TRBJ1-2. TRBV21-1 is shown as a pseudogene. The CDR3 consists of 12 residues. This CDR3 reads CASSPLFRGYTF. CDR3 DNA: TGTGCCAGCAGCCCTCTTTTTCGGGGCTACACCTTC.

The chain couples TRBV19 to TRBJ1-4, with 7 bases that match TRBD1. The germline V gene encodes CDR1 LNHDA and CDR2 SQIVND (reference sequence). CDR3 length: 16 residues. With V trimmed by 5 bases and J by 0 bases, 6 bases remained unmatched. In DNA form, the CDR3 reads TGTGCCAGTAGTGGGACAGATTACTCAACTAATGAAAAACTGTTTTTT. Translating gives CASSGTDYSTNEKLFF.

The chain is built from TRBV5-1 and TRBJ2-3, with TRBD1 identical over 7 bases. Per the germline V gene, CDR1 is SGHRS and CDR2 is YFSETQ. With 1 base clipped from V and 1 base from J, the junction kept 6 bases outside the gene matches. This CDR3 contains 16 residues. The CDR3 region is CASSLIPGGGTDTQYF. In DNA, the CDR3 is TGCGCCAGCAGCTTGATCCCAGGGGGAGGCACAGATACGCAGTATTTT.

This clone was found a few times. The chain is built from TRBV4-2 and TRBJ2-1; no definite D call. V lost 4 bases, J lost 7 bases, and 8 bases lay in between. The germline CDR1 and CDR2 sequences are LGHNA and YNFKEQ. The CDR3 contains 12 residues. CDR3 sequence reads: CASSPSKNEQFF. The CDR3 DNA sequence: TGTGCCAGCAGCCCGAGCAAGAATGAGCAGTTCTTC.

V and J are TRBV3-1 (or the pseudogene TRBV3-2) and TRBJ2-3, with 7 nucleotides matching TRBD2. Germline V gene data show CDR1 as LGHDT and CDR2 as YNNKEL (reference sequence). The CDR3 extends over 15 amino acids. Unmatched junction bases numbered 3, after V lost 2 bases and J lost 1 base. CDR3 region: CASSQSGVRTDTQYF. CDR3 nucleotide sequence: TGTGCCAGCAGCCAAAGCGGGGTCCGCACAGATACGCAGTATTTT.

The V and J genes are TRBV5-6 and TRBJ1-4, with TRBD1 identical over 7 bases. V lost 2 bases to trimming and J lost 6 bases; unmatched junction nucleotides: 7. This CDR3 region has 15 residues. Looked up from germline, CDR1 is SGHDT and CDR2 is YYEEEE. For the CDR3, the DNA is TGTGCCAGCAGCTTAGGGGGCAGGGCGGATGAAAAACTGTTTTTT. It is translated as CASSLGGRADEKLFF.

The genes are TRBV27 and TRBJ1-4, with 7 bases that match TRBD1. CDR1 and CDR2 from the germline V gene are MNHEY and SMNVEV (reference sequence). The CDR3 runs to 14 residues. The V and J ends lost 5 bases and 7 bases, in that order; junction bases with no gene match: 7. In DNA, the CDR3 is TGTGCCAGCAGTGGGACAGTAGTCAGTGAAAAACTGTTTTTT. It specifies CASSGTVVSEKLFF. The full variable domain, with the rest looked up from reference TRBV27 and TRBJ1-4, is EAQVTQNPRYLITVTGKKLTVTCSQNMNHEYMSWYRQDPGLGLRQIYYSMNVEVTDKGDVPEGYKVSRKEKRNFPLILESPSPNQTSLYFCASSGTVVSEKLFFGSGTQLSVL.